The present entry profiles one TCR beta chain with its context. Its antigen is still unknown. The conserved phenylalanine or tryptophan is not found at the CDR3 terminus, so this likely reflects a read error. The entry originates in a study of tumor-infiltrating lymphocytes in primary liver carcinoma (dated by TCRdb to the late 2010s). Notes on the research overall: Of the five patients, three men and two women aged 30 to 69 years, four had hepatocellular carcinoma and one had combined HCC and intrahepatic cholangiocarcinoma. Tumors of the five patients were stage T1-T3 N0M0 with maximum diameters of roughly 4.2 to 11 cm. Samples yielded roughly 3.5 to 8 million productive TCRbeta reads; read depth did not differ significantly between tissue types. For each liver tumor, the study sampled five regions along with adjacent normal tissue and blood, and applied TCRbeta repertoire sequencing, expression microarrays and whole-exome sequencing. A total of roughly 35 specimens from 5 patients, comprising 25 or so tumor regions, 5 adjacent noncancerous liver tissues and 5 peripheral blood samples, were covered by TCRbeta repertoire sequencing. The roughly 25 tumor region samples were profiled with Agilent mRNA microarrays so that TCRbeta repertoire diversity could be related to the local molecular phenotype. Technical replicate repertoires showed high reproducibility, with mean shared-clone rates approximately 0.87 and correlation coefficients above 0.95. The investigation overall reported the following: Only roughly 7-25% of top clones appeared in all five regions of a tumor, which suggests that tumor-infiltrating T cells are spatially heterogeneous. Compared with blood, tumors had a significantly larger share of the repertoire taken up by the top 250 clones (p = 0.039). Only a few patients were included in the study, and the authors note that the findings should be validated in a larger study. Consistent with antigen-driven expansion, pairs of tumor regions showed higher repertoire overlap (mean around 36%) than either tumor-adjacent pairs (around 17%) or tumor-blood pairs (roughly 14%). Only the TCR beta chain was sequenced, which likely underestimates true repertoire diversity because unpaired alpha chains were not captured. Comparison of CD4+ and CD8+ T cell repertoires was precluded by the use of bulk unsorted samples.

Without any cell sorting, total RNA and DNA were extracted together from around 20-30 mg of bulk tissue using the AllPrep DNA/RNA mini kit. Between November 2015 and early 2016, a few patients in China with histopathologically diagnosed primary liver carcinoma had their tumors surgically resected. At the time of sampling, the patients had chronic HBV infection and had not received any treatment. Five spatially separated regions were sampled from each tumor: the superior, inferior, left-lateral and right-lateral poles, plus the tumor centre. According to histology, viable tumor cells made up more than 85% of every tumor sample. Pieces of fresh tumor and adjacent tissue were cut in half, with one half kept in RNAlater at -80 degrees C and the other half sent for histology. Starting from around 520 ng total RNA, TCRbeta-specific cDNA was produced by reverse transcription with a constant-region primer and ProtoScript II reverse transcriptase. Three nested multiplex PCR rounds, following a slightly modified ARM-PCR procedure, were used to build the TCRbeta libraries. Each of the first two PCR rounds ran for nine to ten cycles and used multiplex TRBV1-TRBV30 forward primers together with a Cbeta reverse primer. A final 25-cycle PCR with Deep VentR polymerase added sample barcodes and Illumina adapters. Before sequencing, amplicons between 200 and 500 bp were purified from gel using a QIAquick gel extraction kit. An Illumina HiSeq 2500 was used to sequence the TCRbeta amplicons, generating 250-bp paired-end reads. The paper's data handling went like this. Trimmomatic v0.33 was used to quality-trim the reads, and FLASH v1.2.11 was used to merge paired reads so that full CDR3 sequences could be recovered. V, D and J germline segments were assigned to the rearranged TCRbeta sequences using MiGEC v1.2.1b. VDJtools v1.0.0 computed clonotype statistics and Shannon-Wiener diversity indices. To cut down on sampling bias, every analysis after diversity analysis relied on just the 250 most abundant clonotypes from each sample. Clones were called with MiXCR by TCRdb after fastp trimmed the public reads at Q25, and only in-frame beta chains were retained. Under each unique CDR3 protein, matching rows form one entry showing the most common genes and DNA. The V and J calls were not made by the authors but by TCRdb's processing. In this sample the table shows fewer than 250,000 distinct CDR3 sequences, around 85% of which occur a single time. The ten largest clones represent around 18% of the sample.

Inclusive of both ends, the CDR3 amounts to 13 amino acids. The kept DNA is CDR3 alone, 39 bases in frame from the first base. V is clipped by 6 bases and J by 2 bases, and the sequence between their germline boundaries is 10 bases long. The chain uses TRBV12-3 or TRBV12-4 and TRBJ1-2; the D gene assignment is ambiguous. The sequenced material came from tumor tissue from primary liver carcinoma. The receptor was derived from a man aged 35 to 55 with primary liver carcinoma and hepatitis B virus infection. The CDR3 region has the sequence CASRYTLNYGYTY. The sequence in DNA is TGTGCCAGCAGATATACATTGAACTATGGCTACACCTAT.